This T cell receptor (beta chain) was recovered during a study of T cells in Graves' hyperthyroidism and ophthalmopathy. This CDR3 has 15 residues. Deletions cut 2 bases from V and 0 bases from J, with 10 bases between. Germline values: CDR1 MNHEY, CDR2 SMNVEV (reference sequence). Researchers amplified the TCR beta CDR3 regions from RNA transcripts. Researchers ran a first-round RT-PCR on the TCR CDR3 using the HTBI primer set. From the multiplex PCR reads, TCRdb called clonotypes with MiXCR, one entry per CDR3 protein. The repertoire holds about 420,000 distinct CDR3 sequences, with around 14% as singletons. Ten or more counts support this clonotype.

This chain links TRBV27 with TRBJ1-1; tentatively, D is TRBD1 (5 bases). The specimen was blood. The sequence was obtained from a woman between 18 and 29 years old with Graves' hyperthyroidism. This CDR3 is CASSLLGGMNTEAFF. The DNA for the CDR3 is TGTGCCAGCAGTTTACTGGGGGGTATGAACACTGAAGCTTTCTTT.